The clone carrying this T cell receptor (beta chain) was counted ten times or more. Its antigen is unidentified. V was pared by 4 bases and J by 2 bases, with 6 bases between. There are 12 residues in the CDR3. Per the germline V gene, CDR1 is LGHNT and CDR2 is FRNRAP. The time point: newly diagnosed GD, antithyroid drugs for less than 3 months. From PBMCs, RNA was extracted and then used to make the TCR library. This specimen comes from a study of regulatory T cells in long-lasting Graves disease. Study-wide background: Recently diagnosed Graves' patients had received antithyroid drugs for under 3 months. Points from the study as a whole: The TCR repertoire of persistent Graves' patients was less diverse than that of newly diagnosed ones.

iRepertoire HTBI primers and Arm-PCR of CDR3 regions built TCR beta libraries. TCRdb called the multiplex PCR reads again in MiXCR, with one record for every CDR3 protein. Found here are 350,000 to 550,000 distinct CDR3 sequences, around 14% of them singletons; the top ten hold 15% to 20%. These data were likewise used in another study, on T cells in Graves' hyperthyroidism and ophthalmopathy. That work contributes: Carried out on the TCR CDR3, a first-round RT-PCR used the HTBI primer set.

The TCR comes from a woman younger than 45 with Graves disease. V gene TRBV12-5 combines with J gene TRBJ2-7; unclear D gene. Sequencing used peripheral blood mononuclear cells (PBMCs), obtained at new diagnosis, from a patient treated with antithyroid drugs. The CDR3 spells CASGSPAYEQYF. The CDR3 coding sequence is TGTGCTAGTGGTTCTCCAGCCTACGAGCAGTACTTC.